What follows is one T cell receptor (beta chain) and its context. This sample is drawn from a study of T cell responses to AZD1222 COVID-19 vaccine. Study-wide context: Some second doses came at about 4 weeks and others at about 12 weeks; these were pooled.

Looked up from germline, CDR1 is SGHVS and CDR2 is FNYEAQ. V gave up 5 bases and J gave up 2 bases, with 14 bases separating them. This CDR3 region has 15 residues. Sequenced by immunoSEQ multiplex PCR; TCRdb stores in-frame clones only, minus some. Altogether about 140,000 clones are present, roughly nine tenths being singletons, with the ten largest covering around 3.6%. The sequenced sample was peripheral blood, obtained on day 0 of AZD1222 vaccination. The source is an adult in good health. V usage is TRBV7-6 and J usage is TRBJ2-3, with no clear D. The chain's CDR3 is CASSPLVADTDTQYF. Here the CDR3 DNA reads TGTGCCAGCAGCCCCCTGGTGGCGGACACAGATACGCAGTATTTT.